This T cell receptor beta chain came from a study of blood T cell repertoires in COVID-19. This CDR3 comprises 12 residues. Trimming took off 1 base at V and 4 bases at J, with 5 bases between the two ends. The germline V gene has CDR1 SGHRS and CDR2 YFSETQ. Some clones are missing from TCRdb's copy, which holds only in-frame ones; the method was immunoSEQ multiplex PCR. This sample yields roughly 400,000 clones, of which roughly 91% are seen a single time; about 1.7% belongs to the top ten. Recovered Cohort 3 donors showed two negative PCRs, clearance, or symptom resolution. The source is a woman aged 25 to 39 who had recovered from COVID-19. Sequenced sample: PBMCs or T cells enriched from blood (not recorded which). This chain uses TRBV5-1 with TRBJ1-1; no definite D call. CDR3 in amino acids: CASSLSTTEAFF. CDR3 coding DNA: TGCGCCAGCAGCTTGAGCACCACTGAAGCTTTCTTT.